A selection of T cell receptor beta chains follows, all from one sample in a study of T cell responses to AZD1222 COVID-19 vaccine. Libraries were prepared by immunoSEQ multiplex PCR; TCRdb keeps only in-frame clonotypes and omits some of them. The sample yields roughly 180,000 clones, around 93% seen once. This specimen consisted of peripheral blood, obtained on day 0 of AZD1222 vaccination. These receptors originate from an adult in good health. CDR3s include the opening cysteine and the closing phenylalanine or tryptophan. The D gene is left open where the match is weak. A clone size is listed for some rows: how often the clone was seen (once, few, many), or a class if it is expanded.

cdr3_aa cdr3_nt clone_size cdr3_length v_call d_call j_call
CASSLTGNTEAFF TGTGCCAGCAGCCTTACCGGGAACACTGAAGCTTTCTTT NA 13 TRBV7-9 NA TRBJ1-1
CATSEPGISNQPQHF TGTGCCACCAGTGAGCCCGGGATTAGCAATCAGCCCCAGCATTTT NA 15 TRBV24-1 NA TRBJ1-5
CASSLRRRMNTEAFF TGTGCCAGCAGTTTGAGGCGACGGATGAACACTGAAGCTTTCTTT NA 15 TRBV28 NA TRBJ1-1
CASSATGTGYRGTEAFF TGTGCCAGTAGTGCCACCGGGACAGGGTACAGGGGCACTGAAGCTTTCTTT NA 17 TRBV19 TRBD1 TRBJ1-1
CASSVGRAGGPNTGELFF TGTGCCAGCAGCGTAGGTCGAGCGGGAGGGCCTAACACCGGGGAGCTGTTTTTT NA 18 TRBV9 TRBD2 TRBJ2-2
CASSLEGSVDEQFF TGCGCCAGCAGCTTGGAGGGTAGTGTGGATGAGCAGTTCTTC NA 14 TRBV5-1 NA TRBJ2-1
CASSQAHPTPKNIQYF TGCGCCAGCAGCCAAGCCCACCCGACACCCAAAAACATTCAGTACTTC NA 16 TRBV4-3 NA TRBJ2-4
CASSRDSLDTEAFF TGTGCCAGCTCTCGGGACAGCCTCGACACTGAAGCTTTCTTT NA 14 TRBV18 TRBD1 TRBJ1-1
CASSSPSANYEQYF TGTGCCAGCAGTTCGCCTAGCGCGAACTACGAGCAGTACTTC NA 14 TRBV6-5 NA TRBJ2-7
CASRWTGTGANVLTF TGTGCCAGCAGATGGACAGGGACTGGGGCCAACGTCCTGACTTTC NA 15 TRBV7-2 TRBD1 TRBJ2-6
CASSYSKSRTGSSPLHF TGTGCCAGCAGTTACTCGAAGTCCCGGACAGGGAGTTCACCCCTCCACTTT NA 17 TRBV6-2/TRBV6-3 TRBD1 TRBJ1-6
CASSTGGNTEAFF TGTGCCAGCAGTACCGGGGGGAACACTGAAGCTTTCTTT NA 13 TRBV28 NA TRBJ1-1
CASSLRPGDPYGYTF TGTGCCAGCAGCCTACGCCCGGGAGACCCCTATGGCTACACCTTC NA 15 TRBV14 NA TRBJ1-2
CASATAPDNEQFF TGTGCCAGCGCAACAGCGCCCGACAATGAGCAGTTCTTC NA 13 TRBV18 NA TRBJ2-1
CASSRGTGGNQPQHF TGTGCCAGCAGCCGAGGGACAGGGGGCAATCAGCCCCAGCATTTT NA 15 TRBV5-5 TRBD1 TRBJ1-5
CASSELRGSYNSPLHF TGTGCCAGCAGTGAACTCAGAGGCTCCTATAATTCACCCCTCCACTTT NA 16 TRBV2 NA TRBJ1-6
CASSSTGNTYEQYF TGTGCCAGTAGTTCTACAGGGAATACCTACGAGCAGTACTTC NA 14 TRBV19 NA TRBJ2-7
CASSLRTRDTEAFF TGCGCCAGCAGCTTGAGAACCCGGGACACTGAAGCTTTCTTT NA 14 TRBV5-1 NA TRBJ1-1
CAWRGGAGANVLTF TGTGCCTGGAGGGGAGGGGCCGGGGCCAACGTCCTGACTTTC NA 14 TRBV30 TRBD2 TRBJ2-6
CASISWGSSYEQYF TGTGCCAGCATCTCTTGGGGCAGCTCCTACGAGCAGTACTTC NA 14 TRBV5-8 NA TRBJ2-7
CASSWGPNTEAFF TGTGCCAGCAGCTGGGGGCCTAACACTGAAGCTTTCTTT NA 13 TRBV7-3 NA TRBJ1-1
CASSQVMAGGGEQYF TGCGCCAGCAGCCAAGTAATGGCGGGAGGCGGCGAGCAGTACTTC once 15 TRBV4-1 TRBD2 TRBJ2-7
CASSLKVAISNTEAFF TGTGCCAGCAGCTTGAAAGTAGCTATATCGAACACTGAAGCTTTCTTT NA 16 TRBV5-4 NA TRBJ1-1
CSIPDRGGTQYF TGCAGCATCCCCGACAGGGGAGGGACCCAGTACTTC NA 12 TRBV29-1 TRBD1 TRBJ2-5
CAIKTQRADTQYF TGTGCCATCAAGACCCAACGGGCAGATACGCAGTATTTT NA 13 TRBV10-3 NA TRBJ2-3
CASSDRLGTFF TGTGCCAGCAGCGACCGCCTCGGAACTTTCTTT NA 11 TRBV6-2/TRBV6-3 NA TRBJ1-1
CASSKHPGQTYEQYF TGTGCCAGCAGCAAACACCCGGGACAGACCTACGAGCAGTACTTC NA 15 TRBV21-1 NA TRBJ2-7
CASSESGTGSEKLFF TGTGCCAGCAGTGAAAGTGGGACAGGGTCTGAAAAACTGTTTTTT few 15 TRBV6-1 TRBD1 TRBJ1-4
CASSFFLGGLTNYGYTF TGTGCCAGCAGTTTTTTTTTAGGGGGCTTAACGAACTATGGCTACACCTTC NA 17 TRBV28 TRBD1 TRBJ1-2
CASSRGEGGEQYF TGTGCCAGCTCACGTGGGGAAGGAGGCGAGCAGTACTTC NA 13 TRBV18 NA TRBJ2-7
CASSASRTVGNTEAFF TGTGCCAGCAGTGCATCCCGGACGGTGGGGAACACTGAAGCTTTCTTT NA 16 TRBV6-1 NA TRBJ1-1
CAWSNRGNTEAFF TGTGCCTGGAGTAACAGGGGGAACACTGAAGCTTTCTTT NA 13 TRBV30 TRBD1 TRBJ1-1
CASRTTGWTEKLFF TGTGCCAGCAGAACTACAGGGTGGACTGAAAAACTGTTTTTT NA 14 TRBV28 NA TRBJ1-4
CASSSSREWVYEQYF TGTGCCAGCAGCTCCAGCCGGGAGTGGGTCTACGAGCAGTACTTC once 15 TRBV5-6 NA TRBJ2-7
CASSYQPTGSYEQYF TGTGCCAGCAGTTACCAACCGACAGGTTCGTACGAGCAGTACTTC NA 15 TRBV6-5 NA TRBJ2-7
CASRDGRGLGNEQFF TGTGCCAGCAGGGATGGCAGGGGACTAGGTAATGAGCAGTTCTTC NA 15 TRBV9 TRBD2 TRBJ2-1
CASERSEETQYF TGTGCCAGCGAAAGGTCAGAAGAGACCCAGTACTTC NA 12 TRBV7-9 NA TRBJ2-5
CASSQVIGLAGETQYF TGCGCCAGCAGCCAAGTGATAGGACTAGCGGGAGAGACCCAGTACTTC once 16 TRBV4-1 TRBD2 TRBJ2-5
CASRPTSEAGELFF TGTGCCAGCAGGCCCACTAGCGAAGCCGGGGAGCTGTTTTTT NA 14 TRBV11-3 TRBD2 TRBJ2-2
CASQLAGGPYEQYF TGCGCCAGCCAGCTAGCGGGAGGGCCGTACGAGCAGTACTTC few 14 TRBV10-1 TRBD2 TRBJ2-7
CASSPLQGSGTEAFF TGTGCCAGCTCACCACTACAGGGGAGCGGCACTGAAGCTTTCTTT NA 15 TRBV18 TRBD1 TRBJ1-1